Listed below are T cell receptor beta chains from one sample, sequenced in a study of blood T cell repertoires in COVID-19. This table comes from immunoSEQ multiplex PCR, and its TCRdb copy is limited to in-frame clones, with some not included. The sample lists 150,000 or so clones; around 79% were seen once. Sequences were obtained from peripheral blood. The receptors derive from a woman between 55 and 75 years old with COVID-19, enrolled during active disease. The CDR3 runs from the conserved cysteine through the conserved F or W. A D gene is named only where the DNA matches it firmly. Clone size is not always given. Where it is, it says once, few, many or a class for expanded clones.

>TRBJ2-3|.|TRBD1|TRBV7-8
TGTGCCAGCAGCCCGGGGACAGCTAGCACAGATACGCAGTATTTT
CASSPGTASTDTQYF
>TRBJ1-1|.|.|TRBV15
TGTGCCACCGTCCGGGGGAACATGAACACTGAAGCTTTCTTT
CATVRGNMNTEAFF
>TRBJ1-2|.|.|TRBV28
TGTGCCAGCAGTCCCGCAGGGAAGACGACGAGTAACTATGGCTACACCTTC
CASSPAGKTTSNYGYTF
>TRBJ2-1|once|.|TRBV6-5
TGTGCCAGCAGACCCCTACTAGAAAACAATGAGCAGTTCTTC
CASRPLLENNEQFF
>TRBJ2-1|.|TRBD2|TRBV28
TGTGCCAGCAGTCCCGGGGGAGGGGATCACAATGAGCAGTTCTTC
CASSPGGGDHNEQFF
>TRBJ2-2|once|TRBD1|TRBV14
TGTGCCAGCAGCCAACCGGGACAGGGGGTCGCCGGGGAGCTGTTTTTT
CASSQPGQGVAGELFF
>TRBJ2-3|.|TRBD2|TRBV10-3
TGTGCCATCAGTGAGTCGTGGGCTAGCGGACACACAGATACGCAGTATTTT
CAISESWASGHTDTQYF
>TRBJ2-3|.|TRBD2|TRBV4-1
TGCGCCAGCAGCCGTCGACTAGCGGGGGTGGATACGCAGTATTTT
CASSRRLAGVDTQYF
>TRBJ1-1|.|TRBD1|TRBV4-3
TGCGCCAGCAGTGACGCGGCGAGAAAGACAGGGGTGAACACTGAAGCTTTCTTT
CASSDAARKTGVNTEAFF
>TRBJ2-3|.|.|TRBV27
TGTGCCAGCAGTTTCGTCCGGCCCGGTGGCGGGATGCCAGATACGCAGTATTTT
CASSFVRPGGGMPDTQYF